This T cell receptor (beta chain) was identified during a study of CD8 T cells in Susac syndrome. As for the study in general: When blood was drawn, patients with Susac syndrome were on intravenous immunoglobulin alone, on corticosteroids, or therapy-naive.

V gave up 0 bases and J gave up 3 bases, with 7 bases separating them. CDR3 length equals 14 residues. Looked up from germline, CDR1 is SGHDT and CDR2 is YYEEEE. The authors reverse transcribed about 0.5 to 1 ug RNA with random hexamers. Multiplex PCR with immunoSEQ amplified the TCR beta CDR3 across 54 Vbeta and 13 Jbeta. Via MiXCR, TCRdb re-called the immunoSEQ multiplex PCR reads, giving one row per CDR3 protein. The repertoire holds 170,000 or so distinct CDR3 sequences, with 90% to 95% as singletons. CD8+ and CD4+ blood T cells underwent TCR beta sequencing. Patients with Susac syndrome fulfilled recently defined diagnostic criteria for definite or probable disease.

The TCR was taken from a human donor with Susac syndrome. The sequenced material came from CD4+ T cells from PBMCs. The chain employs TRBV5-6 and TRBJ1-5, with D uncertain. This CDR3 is CASSLGQPNQPQHF. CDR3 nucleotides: TGTGCCAGCAGCTTGGGTCAGCCCAATCAGCCCCAGCATTTT. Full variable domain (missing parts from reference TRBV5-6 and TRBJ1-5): DAGVTQSPTHLIKTRGQQVTLRCSPKSGHDTVSWYQQALGQGPQFIFQYYEEEERQRGNFPDRFSGHQFPNYSSELNVNALLLGDSALYLCASSLGQPNQPQHFGDGTRLSIL.